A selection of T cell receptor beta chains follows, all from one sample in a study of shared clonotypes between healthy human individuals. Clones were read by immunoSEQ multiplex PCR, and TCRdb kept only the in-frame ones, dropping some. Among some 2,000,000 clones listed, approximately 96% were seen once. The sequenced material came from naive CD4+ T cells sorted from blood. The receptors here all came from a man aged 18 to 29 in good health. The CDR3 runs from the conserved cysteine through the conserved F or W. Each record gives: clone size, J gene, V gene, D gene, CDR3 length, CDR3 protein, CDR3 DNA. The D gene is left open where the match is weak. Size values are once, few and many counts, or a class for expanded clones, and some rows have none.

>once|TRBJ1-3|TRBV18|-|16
CASSPQGPSSGNTIYF
TGTGCCAGCTCACCCCAGGGCCCCAGCTCTGGAAACACCATATATTTT
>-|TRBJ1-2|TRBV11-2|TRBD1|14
CASSSNRGSYGYTF
TGTGCCAGCAGCTCTAACAGGGGTTCCTATGGCTACACCTTC
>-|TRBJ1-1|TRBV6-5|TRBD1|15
CASSYSDRVGTEAFF
TGTGCCAGCAGTTACTCGGACAGGGTAGGAACTGAAGCTTTCTTT
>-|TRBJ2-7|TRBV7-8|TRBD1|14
CASSPQDRDFEQYF
TGTGCCAGCAGCCCCCAAGACAGGGATTTCGAGCAGTACTTC
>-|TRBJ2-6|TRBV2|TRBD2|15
CASNPGGTGANVLTF
TGTGCCAGCAACCCCGGGGGGACTGGGGCCAACGTCCTGACTTTC
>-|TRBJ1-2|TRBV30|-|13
CAWSVRDDYGYTF
TGTGCCTGGAGCGTCAGGGATGACTATGGCTACACCTTC
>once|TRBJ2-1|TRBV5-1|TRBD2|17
CASSGGGWAGDSNEQFF
TGCGCCAGCAGCGGAGGTGGTTGGGCGGGAGATTCCAATGAGCAGTTCTTC
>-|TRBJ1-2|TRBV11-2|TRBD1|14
CASSQGGVNYGYTF
TGTGCCAGCAGCCAAGGGGGCGTTAACTATGGCTACACCTTC
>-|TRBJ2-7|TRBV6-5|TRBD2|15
CASSYSGRAGREQYF
TGTGCCAGCAGTTACTCGGGGAGGGCCGGGCGCGAGCAGTACTTC
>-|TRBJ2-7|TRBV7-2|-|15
CASSLGGIQGGEQYF
TGTGCCAGCAGCTTAGGTGGAATACAGGGAGGCGAGCAGTACTTC
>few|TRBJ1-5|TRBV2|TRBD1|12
CAVQGGNQPQHF
TGTGCCGTACAGGGGGGAAATCAGCCCCAGCATTTT
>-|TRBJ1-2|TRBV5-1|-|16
CASSGPGRGVIYGYTF
TGCGCCAGCAGCGGGCCCGGACGGGGGGTTATCTATGGCTACACCTTC
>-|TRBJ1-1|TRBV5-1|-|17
CASSRGGASDGNTEAFF
TGCGCCAGCAGCCGGGGTGGAGCTTCGGACGGGAACACTGAAGCTTTCTTT
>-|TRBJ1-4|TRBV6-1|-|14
CASRGRGTNEKLFF
TGTGCCAGCAGGGGGAGAGGAACTAATGAAAAACTGTTTTTT
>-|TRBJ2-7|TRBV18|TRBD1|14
CASSPRQGGYEQYF
TGTGCCAGCTCACCACGACAGGGGGGCTACGAGCAGTACTTC
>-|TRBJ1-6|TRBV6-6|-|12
CASSPPDSPLHF
TGTGCCAGCAGTCCCCCAGATTCACCCCTCCACTTT
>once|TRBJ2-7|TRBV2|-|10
CASSPYEQYF
TGTGCCAGCAGCCCCTACGAGCAGTACTTC
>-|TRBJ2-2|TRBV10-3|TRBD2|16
CAISGGGLATTGELFF
TGTGCCATCAGTGGGGGGGGACTAGCGACCACCGGGGAGCTGTTTTTT
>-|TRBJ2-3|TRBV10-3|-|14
CAIGSLSRADTQYF
TGTGCCATCGGTAGTCTATCCCGCGCAGATACGCAGTATTTT
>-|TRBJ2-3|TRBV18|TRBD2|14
CASTKREGTDTQYF
TGTGCCAGCACCAAGCGGGAGGGCACAGATACGCAGTATTTT
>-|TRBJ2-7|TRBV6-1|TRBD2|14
CASSDGGGSYEQYF
TGTGCCAGCAGTGACGGCGGGGGGTCCTACGAGCAGTACTTC
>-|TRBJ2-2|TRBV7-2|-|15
CASSLRQGYTGELFF
TGTGCCAGCAGCTTAAGGCAGGGATACACCGGGGAGCTGTTTTTT
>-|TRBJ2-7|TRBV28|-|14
CASSLREQAREQYF
TGTGCCAGCAGTTTAAGGGAGCAGGCTCGAGAGCAGTACTTC
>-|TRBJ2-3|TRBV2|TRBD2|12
CASSGEAGGQYF
TGTGCCAGCAGTGGGGAGGCGGGAGGGCAGTATTTT
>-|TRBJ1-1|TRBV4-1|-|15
CASSRHMEPNTEAFF
TGCGCCAGCAGCCGACACATGGAGCCGAACACTGAAGCTTTCTTT
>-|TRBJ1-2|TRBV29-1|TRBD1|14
CSVEGLQGGDGYTF
TGCAGCGTTGAAGGACTCCAGGGGGGTGATGGCTACACCTTC
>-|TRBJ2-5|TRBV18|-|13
CASSPGGPETQYF
TGTGCCAGCTCACCAGGGGGTCCGGAGACCCAGTACTTC
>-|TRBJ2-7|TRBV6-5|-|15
CASSYSGSSAYEQYF
TGTGCCAGCAGTTACTCGGGCAGCTCAGCCTACGAGCAGTACTTC
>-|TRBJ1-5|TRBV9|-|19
CASSAGSWGRDYSNQPQHF
TGTGCCAGCAGCGCGGGTAGTTGGGGACGGGACTATAGCAATCAGCCCCAGCATTTT
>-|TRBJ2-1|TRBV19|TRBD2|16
CASSEREGFSPNEQFF
TGTGCCAGTAGCGAGCGGGAGGGGTTCTCTCCGAATGAGCAGTTCTTC
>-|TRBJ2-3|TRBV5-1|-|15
CASSLAGSGPDTQYF
TGCGCCAGCAGCTTGGCGGGCTCTGGTCCAGATACGCAGTATTTT
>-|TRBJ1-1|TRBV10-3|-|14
CAISESPRGTEAFF
TGTGCCATCAGTGAGTCCCCCCGTGGGACTGAAGCTTTCTTT
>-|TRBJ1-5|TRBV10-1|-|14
CASSSGGTNQPQHF
TGCGCCAGCTCCTCGGGGGGGACTAATCAGCCCCAGCATTTT
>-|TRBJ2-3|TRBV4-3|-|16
CASSQEGSAGTDTQYF
TGCGCCAGCAGCCAAGAGGGGTCGGCGGGCACAGATACGCAGTATTTT
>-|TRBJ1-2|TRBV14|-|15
CASSQELNGLYGYTF
TGTGCCAGCAGCCAAGAATTAAACGGACTGTATGGCTACACCTTC
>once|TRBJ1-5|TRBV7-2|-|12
CASSVLSQPQHF
TGTGCCAGCAGCGTACTCAGTCAGCCCCAGCATTTT
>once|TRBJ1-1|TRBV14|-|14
CASSQRGSNTEAFF
TGTGCCAGCAGCCAAAGAGGGAGTAACACTGAAGCTTTCTTT
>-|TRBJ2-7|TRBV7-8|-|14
CASSLIISSYEQYF
TGTGCCAGCAGCTTAATCATCAGCTCCTACGAGCAGTACTTC
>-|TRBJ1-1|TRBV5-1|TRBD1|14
CASSLLDRGTEAFF
TGCGCCAGCAGCTTACTCGACAGGGGCACTGAAGCTTTCTTT
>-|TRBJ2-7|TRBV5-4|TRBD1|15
CASSSARDSSYEQYF
TGTGCCAGCAGCTCAGCCCGGGACAGCTCCTACGAGCAGTACTTC
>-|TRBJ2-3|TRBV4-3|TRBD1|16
CASSQGGQGSTDTQYF
TGCGCCAGCAGCCAAGGGGGACAGGGAAGCACAGATACGCAGTATTTT
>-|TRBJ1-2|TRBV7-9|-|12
CASSLINYGYTF
TGTGCCAGCAGCTTAATAAACTATGGCTACACCTTC
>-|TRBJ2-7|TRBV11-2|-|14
CASSFYGGSDEQYF
TGTGCCAGCAGCTTTTACGGGGGCTCGGACGAGCAGTACTTC
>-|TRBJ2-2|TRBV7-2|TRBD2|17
CASSPGLAGGNTGELFF
TGTGCCAGCAGCCCGGGACTAGCGGGAGGGAACACCGGGGAGCTGTTTTTT
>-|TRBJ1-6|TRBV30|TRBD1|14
CAWRLGQGNSPLHF
TGTGCCTGGAGATTGGGACAGGGGAATTCACCCCTCCACTTT
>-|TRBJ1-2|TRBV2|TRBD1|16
CASSVLGAGTAYGYTF
TGTGCCAGCAGTGTCCTCGGGGCGGGGACAGCCTATGGCTACACCTTC
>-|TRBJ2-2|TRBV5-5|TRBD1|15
CASSRFDRGTGELFF
TGTGCCAGCAGCCGATTTGACAGGGGAACCGGGGAGCTGTTTTTT
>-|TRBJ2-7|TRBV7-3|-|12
CASSPDSLEQYF
TGTGCCAGCAGCCCCGATTCGCTCGAGCAGTACTTC
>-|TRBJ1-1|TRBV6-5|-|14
CASSRGRLNTEAFF
TGTGCCAGCAGTCGCGGACGGTTGAACACTGAAGCTTTCTTT
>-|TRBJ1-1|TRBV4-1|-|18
CASSQEGVGTSERTEAFF
TGCGCCAGCAGCCAAGAAGGGGTGGGTACCTCAGAACGAACTGAAGCTTTCTTT
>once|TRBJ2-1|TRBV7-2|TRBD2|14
CASSTGGTLNEQFF
TGTGCCAGCAGTACCGGGGGGACGCTCAATGAGCAGTTCTTC
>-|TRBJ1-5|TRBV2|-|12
CASSVGNQPQHF
TGTGCCAGCTCGGTGGGCAATCAGCCCCAGCATTTT
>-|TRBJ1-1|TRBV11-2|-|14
CASTLTWTHTEAFF
TGTGCCAGCACCCTTACGTGGACGCACACTGAAGCTTTCTTT
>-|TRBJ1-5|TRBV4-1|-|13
CASSLPGQQPQHF
TGCGCCAGCAGCCTCCCAGGGCAACAGCCCCAGCATTTT
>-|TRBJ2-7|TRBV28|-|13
CATGGGGPYEQYF
TGTGCCACCGGGGGCGGGGGCCCGTACGAGCAGTACTTC
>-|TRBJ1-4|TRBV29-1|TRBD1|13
CSVLTGGREKLFF
TGCAGCGTTCTCACAGGGGGCAGGGAAAAACTGTTTTTT
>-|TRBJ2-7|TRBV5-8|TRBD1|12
CASNRQGAKQYF
TGTGCCAGCAACCGACAGGGGGCAAAGCAGTACTTC
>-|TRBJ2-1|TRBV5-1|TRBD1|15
CASSGRDRGRNEQFF
TGCGCCAGCAGCGGCCGGGACAGGGGTAGGAATGAGCAGTTCTTC
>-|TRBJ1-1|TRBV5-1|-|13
CASSLAGSTEAFF
TGCGCCAGCAGCTTGGCTGGGTCCACTGAAGCTTTCTTT
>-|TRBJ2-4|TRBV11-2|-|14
CASSLRAAENIQYF
TGTGCCAGCAGCTTAAGGGCCGCCGAGAACATTCAGTACTTC